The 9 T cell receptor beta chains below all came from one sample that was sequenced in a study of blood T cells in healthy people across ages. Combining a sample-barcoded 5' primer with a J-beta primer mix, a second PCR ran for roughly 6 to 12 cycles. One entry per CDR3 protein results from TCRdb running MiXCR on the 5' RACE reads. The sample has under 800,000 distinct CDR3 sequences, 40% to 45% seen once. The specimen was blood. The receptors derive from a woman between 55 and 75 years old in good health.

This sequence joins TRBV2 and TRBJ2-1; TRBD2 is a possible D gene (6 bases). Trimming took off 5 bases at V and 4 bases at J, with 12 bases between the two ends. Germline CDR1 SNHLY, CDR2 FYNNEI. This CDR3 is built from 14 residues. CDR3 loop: CASSSGLIYNEQFF. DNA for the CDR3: TGTGCCAGCAGTAGCGGGCTAATTTACAATGAGCAGTTCTTC.

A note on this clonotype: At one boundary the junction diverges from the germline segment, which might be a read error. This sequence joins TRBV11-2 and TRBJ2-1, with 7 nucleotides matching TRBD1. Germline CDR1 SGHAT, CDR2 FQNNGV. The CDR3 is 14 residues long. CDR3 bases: TGTGCCAGCAGCCCCCGGGACAGATACAGTGAGCAGTTCTTC. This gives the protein CASSPRDRYSEQFF.

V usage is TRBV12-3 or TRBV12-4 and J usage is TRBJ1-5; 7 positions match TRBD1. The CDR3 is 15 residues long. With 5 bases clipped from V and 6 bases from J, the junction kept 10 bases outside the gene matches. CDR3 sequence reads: CASSRGAGGLQPQHF. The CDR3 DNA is TGTGCCAGCAGTCGAGGGGCAGGGGGACTTCAGCCCCAGCATTTT.

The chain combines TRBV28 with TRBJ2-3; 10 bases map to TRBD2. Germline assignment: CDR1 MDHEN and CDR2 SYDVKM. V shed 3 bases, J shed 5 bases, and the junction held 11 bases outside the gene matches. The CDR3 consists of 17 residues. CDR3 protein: CASSFGRSRLAGDTQYF. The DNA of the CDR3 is TGTGCCAGCAGTTTTGGCCGTTCCAGACTAGCGGGAGATACGCAGTATTTT.

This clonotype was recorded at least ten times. The CDR3 loop reads CSARIGVGGYTF. Here the CDR3 DNA reads TGCAGTGCTAGGATCGGAGTGGGCGGCTACACCTTC. The chain is built from TRBV20-1 and TRBJ1-2; D is unclear. Germline V gives CDR1 DFQATT, CDR2 SNEGSKA (reference sequence). The germline V and J ends were trimmed by 3 bases and 8 bases, with 13 bases remaining between them. The CDR3 contains 12 residues.

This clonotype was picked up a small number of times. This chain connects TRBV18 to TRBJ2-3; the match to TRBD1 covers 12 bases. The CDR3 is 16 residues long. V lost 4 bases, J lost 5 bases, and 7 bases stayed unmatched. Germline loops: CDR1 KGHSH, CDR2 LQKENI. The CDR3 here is CASSQGTGGDGDTQYF. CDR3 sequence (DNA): TGTGCCAGCTCACAGGGGACAGGGGGCGACGGAGATACGCAGTATTTT.

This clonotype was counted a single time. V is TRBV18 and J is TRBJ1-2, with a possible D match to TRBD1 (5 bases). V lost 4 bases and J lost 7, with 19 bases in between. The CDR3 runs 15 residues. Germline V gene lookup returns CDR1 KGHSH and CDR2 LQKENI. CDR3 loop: CASSLSRGPEVGYTF. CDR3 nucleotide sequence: TGTGCCAGCTCACTGTCCCGGGGACCGGAGGTTGGCTACACCTTC.

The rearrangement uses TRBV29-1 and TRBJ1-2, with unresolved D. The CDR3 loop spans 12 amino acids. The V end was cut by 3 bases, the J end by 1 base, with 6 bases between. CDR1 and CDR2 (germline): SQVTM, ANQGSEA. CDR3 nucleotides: TGCAGCGTTGATCCGCTTAACTATGGCTACACCTTC. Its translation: CSVDPLNYGYTF.

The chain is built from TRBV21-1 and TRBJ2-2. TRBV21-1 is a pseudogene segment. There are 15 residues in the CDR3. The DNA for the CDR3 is TGTGCCAGCAGCAAAGTGCAGGTTCCAACCGGGGAGCTGTTTTTT. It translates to CASSKVQVPTGELFF.